A selection of T cell receptor beta chains follows, all from one sample in a study of blood T cell repertoires in COVID-19. Profiled with immunoSEQ multiplex PCR; TCRdb holds only in-frame clones, not every one. The table lists some 210,000 clones, 81% of them singletons, with around 10% in the top ten. The specimen sequenced was PBMCs or T cells enriched from blood (not recorded which). The receptors derive from a woman between 45 and 60 years old with acute COVID-19. CDR3s include the opening cysteine and the closing phenylalanine or tryptophan. The D gene is left open where the match is weak. Size is omitted from some rows. Given values are once, few, many or a class for expanded clones.

NA	TRBV6-5	NA	TRBJ1-2	CASTTRTGYYGYTF	TGTGCCAGCACAACTCGAACAGGGTACTATGGCTACACCTTC
TRBD2	TRBV6-5	NA	TRBJ2-1	CASSFVAGVLNEQFF	TGTGCCAGCAGTTTTGTAGCGGGAGTTTTAAATGAGCAGTTCTTC
NA	TRBV7-9	NA	TRBJ2-1	CASSLSASYNEQFF	TGTGCCAGCAGCTTATCGGCTAGTTACAATGAGCAGTTCTTC
NA	TRBV30	few	TRBJ1-1	CAWRDRLNTEAFF	TGTGCCTGGAGAGACAGATTGAACACTGAAGCTTTCTTT
TRBD1	TRBV14	NA	TRBJ2-7	CASSQVVAGQGAYEQYF	TGTGCCAGCAGCCAAGTTGTAGCAGGACAGGGGGCCTACGAGCAGTACTTC
NA	TRBV6-2/TRBV6-3	NA	TRBJ2-6	CASSDLEAGLGNSGANVLTF	TGTGCCAGCAGTGACTTAGAAGCGGGTTTGGGGAACTCTGGGGCCAACGTCCTGACTTTC
TRBD2	TRBV6-4	NA	TRBJ2-7	CASSYGLAAIKRGYEQYF	TGTGCCAGCAGTTATGGACTAGCGGCAATTAAACGGGGCTACGAGCAGTACTTC
TRBD1	TRBV9	NA	TRBJ1-2	CASSKGQGIGYTF	TGTGCCAGCAGCAAGGGACAGGGAATCGGCTACACCTTC
TRBD2	TRBV7-2	NA	TRBJ2-1	CASSLVWGGGGYNEQFF	TGTGCCAGCAGCTTAGTGTGGGGCGGCGGGGGGTACAATGAGCAGTTCTTC
NA	TRBV5-4	once	TRBJ1-4	CASSLESGGGSEKLFF	TGTGCCAGCAGCTTGGAGTCGGGGGGAGGTAGTGAAAAACTGTTTTTT
TRBD1	TRBV6-2/TRBV6-3	once	TRBJ2-7	CASSYSPGQVLYEQYF	TGTGCCAGCAGTTACTCACCGGGACAGGTTCTCTACGAGCAGTACTTC
NA	TRBV29-1	few	TRBJ1-1	CSVDWGKGNTEAFF	TGCAGCGTTGATTGGGGCAAAGGGAACACTGAAGCTTTCTTT
TRBD2	TRBV12-5	NA	TRBJ2-1	CASGPRLAESSYNEQFF	TGTGCTAGTGGTCCGCGACTAGCGGAAAGCTCCTACAATGAGCAGTTCTTC
NA	TRBV12-3/TRBV12-4	NA	TRBJ1-3	CASSFRQGNTIYF	TGTGCCAGCAGTTTTCGACAGGGAAACACCATATATTTT
TRBD1	TRBV29-1	NA	TRBJ1-2	CSVGQGGGYTF	TGCAGCGTTGGACAGGGGGGTGGCTACACCTTC
TRBD2	TRBV5-1	few	TRBJ2-7	CASRRLAGGQYEQYF	TGCGCCAGCAGGAGGCTAGCGGGGGGGCAATACGAGCAGTACTTC
TRBD1	TRBV3-1/TRBV3-2	NA	TRBJ2-1	CASSHGTAYNEQFF	TGTGCCAGCAGCCACGGGACAGCGTACAATGAGCAGTTCTTC
TRBD2	TRBV15	few	TRBJ2-1	CATSRTREGGHEQFF	TGTGCCACCAGCAGAACGAGGGAGGGCGGTCATGAGCAGTTCTTC
TRBD1	TRBV6-2/TRBV6-3	NA	TRBJ1-2	CASSQPLDRGKFYGYTF	TGTGCCAGCAGTCAACCCTTGGACAGGGGGAAGTTTTATGGCTACACCTTC
TRBD2	TRBV11-2	NA	TRBJ2-3	CASSPGGAGGYTDTQYF	TGTGCCAGCAGTCCAGGCGGAGCGGGGGGTTACACAGATACGCAGTATTTT
NA	TRBV19	NA	TRBJ1-5	CASGTAGEPQHF	TGTGCCAGTGGTACGGCAGGGGAGCCCCAGCATTTT
NA	TRBV28	NA	TRBJ1-2	CASGNGQFPNYGYTF	TGTGCCAGCGGCAATGGGCAGTTCCCTAACTATGGCTACACCTTC
TRBD1	TRBV4-2	NA	TRBJ2-1	CASSLGTGGNEQFF	TGTGCCAGCAGCCTAGGGACAGGGGGGAATGAGCAGTTCTTC
NA	TRBV6-6	NA	TRBJ1-2	CASSADSAYGYTF	TGTGCCAGCAGCGCGGACAGTGCTTATGGCTACACCTTC
NA	TRBV2	NA	TRBJ1-1	CASRTQGVVTEAFF	TGTGCCAGCAGGACACAGGGTGTTGTAACTGAAGCTTTCTTT
TRBD2	TRBV28	NA	TRBJ2-7	CASSGTSGGTFEQYF	TGTGCCAGCAGTGGGACTAGCGGGGGTACCTTCGAGCAGTACTTC
NA	TRBV6-5	NA	TRBJ1-5	CASRPGVNQPQHF	TGTGCCAGCCGGCCGGGGGTCAATCAGCCCCAGCATTTT
TRBD2	TRBV28	few	TRBJ2-3	CASSLSGGATDTQYF	TGTGCCAGCAGTCTTAGCGGGGGGGCCACAGATACGCAGTATTTT
TRBD1	TRBV4-1	NA	TRBJ1-6	CASSQPGTGGPYNSPLHF	TGCGCCAGCAGCCAACCTGGGACAGGGGGCCCTTATAATTCACCCCTCCACTTT
NA	TRBV27	NA	TRBJ2-1	CASSLRSGLIKPSSYNEQFF	TGTGCCAGCAGTTTACGCTCGGGACTGATCAAGCCCAGCTCCTACAATGAGCAGTTCTTC
NA	TRBV19	NA	TRBJ1-4	CASGGLAEKLFF	TGTGCCAGTGGGGGCCTGGCCGAAAAACTGTTTTTT
TRBD1	TRBV28	NA	TRBJ1-2	CASSVPGTGWGYTF	TGTGCCAGCAGTGTTCCCGGGACAGGGTGGGGCTACACCTTC
TRBD2	TRBV19	NA	TRBJ2-5	CASSMSERGLKETQYF	TGTGCCAGTAGTATGTCGGAGCGGGGACTGAAAGAGACCCAGTACTTC
NA	TRBV18	NA	TRBJ2-1	CASSPPTRRDNEQFF	TGTGCCAGCTCACCACCGACTAGAAGGGACAATGAGCAGTTCTTC
NA	TRBV12-5	once	TRBJ2-1	CASGLVLGGYNEQFF	TGTGCTAGTGGTTTGGTCTTGGGGGGATACAATGAGCAGTTCTTC
NA	TRBV3-1/TRBV3-2	NA	TRBJ1-2	CASSQGTHTNYGYTF	TGTGCCAGCAGCCAAGGGACACATACTAACTATGGCTACACCTTC
NA	TRBV19	NA	TRBJ2-2	CASSIEFLTGELFF	TGTGCCAGTAGTATAGAATTCTTGACCGGGGAGCTGTTTTTT
TRBD1	TRBV28	NA	TRBJ2-3	CASSRQGSDTQYF	TGTGCCAGCAGTCGACAGGGTTCAGATACGCAGTATTTT
NA	TRBV6-2/TRBV6-3	NA	TRBJ1-3	CASSFGETGNTIYF	TGTGCCAGCAGTTTTGGAGAAACTGGAAACACCATATATTTT
NA	TRBV28	NA	TRBJ1-2	CASIPRGGLAKGYTF	TGTGCCAGCATCCCCCGTGGAGGCCTGGCGAAAGGCTACACCTTC
NA	TRBV6-5	NA	TRBJ1-3	CASTEPWSGNTIYF	TGTGCCAGCACCGAGCCGTGGTCTGGAAACACCATATATTTT